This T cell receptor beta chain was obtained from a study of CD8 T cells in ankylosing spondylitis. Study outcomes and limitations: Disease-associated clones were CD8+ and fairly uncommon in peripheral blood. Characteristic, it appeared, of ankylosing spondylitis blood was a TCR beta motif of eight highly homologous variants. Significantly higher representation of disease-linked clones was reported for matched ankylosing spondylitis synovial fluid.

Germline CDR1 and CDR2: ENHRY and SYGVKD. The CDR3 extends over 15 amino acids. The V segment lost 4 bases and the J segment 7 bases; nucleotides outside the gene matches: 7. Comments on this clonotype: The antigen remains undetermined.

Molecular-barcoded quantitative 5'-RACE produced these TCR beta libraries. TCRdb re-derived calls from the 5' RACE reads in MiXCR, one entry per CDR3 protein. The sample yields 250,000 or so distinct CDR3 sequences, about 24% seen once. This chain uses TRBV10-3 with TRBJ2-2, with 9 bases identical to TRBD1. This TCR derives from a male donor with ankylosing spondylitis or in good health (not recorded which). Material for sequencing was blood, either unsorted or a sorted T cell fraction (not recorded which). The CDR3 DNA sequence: TGTGCCATCAGTGCCTTGGACAGGGGCGGCGGGGAGCTGTTTTTT. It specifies CAISALDRGGGELFF.